The 13 T cell receptor beta chains reported below all come from one sample, sequenced in a study of lymphopenia after photon versus proton radiotherapy (dated by TCRdb to 2018 to 2020). Libraries were prepared through the immunoSEQ multiplex PCR assay. The clones in this table, taken by TCRdb from immuneACCESS, are in-frame only. Not every clone is retained; where verified, under half of the shortfall comes from an unresolved V gene, and the cause of the rest is unknown. The sample data list around 30,000 clones, and roughly 84% of these were observed just once. The ten largest clones take up more than 12% of the sample. This specimen consisted of peripheral blood, obtained from a patient treated with proton-based radiotherapy. These receptors were collected from a woman aged 70-85 years with pancreatic cancer.

This rearrangement joins TRBV9 to TRBJ2-7, with TRBD2 as a possible D gene (5 bases). The CDR3 covers 17 residues. V lost 0 bases to trimming and J lost 3 bases, with 19 bases between them. Germline assignment: CDR1 SGDLS and CDR2 YYNGEE. CDR3 protein: CASSVDMSGKGLYEQYF. The CDR3 DNA sequence: TGTGCCAGCAGCGTAGATATGAGCGGAAAAGGACTCTACGAGCAGTACTTC.

This clone was seen more than once but under ten times. The chain carries TRBV2 and TRBJ1-1; 8 positions agree with TRBD1. With 5 bases clipped from V and 1 base from J, the junction kept 6 bases outside the gene matches. CDR1 and CDR2 (germline): SNHLY, FYNNEI. The CDR3 has 15 amino acids. The CDR3 protein is CASSLSQGGNTEAFF. The CDR3 nucleotides are TGTGCCAGCAGTCTTTCACAGGGGGGGAACACTGAAGCTTTCTTT.

This clone was seen a single time. The genes are TRBV29-1 and TRBJ2-7; a possible D gene is TRBD2 (5 bases). Per germline, CDR1 SQVTM and CDR2 ANQGSEA. The CDR3 runs 14 residues. Trimming stripped 7 bases from V and 0 bases from J, with 16 bases between. The CDR3 DNA reads as TGCAGCGCTCAATCCGGACTCTTCTCCTACGAGCAGTACTTC. It translates to CSAQSGLFSYEQYF.

The chain carries TRBV25-1 and TRBJ1-1; 9 bases are shared with TRBD1. The CDR3 is 14 amino acids. The trim removed 3 bases at V and 11 bases at J, leaving 10 bases unmatched. Germline V gives CDR1 MGHDK, CDR2 SYGVNS. The CDR3 sequence is CASSDAGQGIRAFF. CDR3 DNA: TGTGCCAGCAGTGATGCGGGACAGGGAATTCGGGCTTTCTTT.

The gene calls are TRBV27 and TRBJ2-1; TRBD1 might be the D (5 bases). The CDR3 loop spans 14 amino acids. In germline, CDR1 is MNHEY, CDR2 SMNVEV (reference sequence). In nucleotides, the CDR3 is TGTACCTCCAGGGCGAAGAGCTCCTACAATGAGCAGTTCTTC. This codes for CTSRAKSSYNEQFF.

V gene TRBV4-1 combines with J gene TRBJ1-1; no clear D. Germline loops: CDR1 MGHRA, CDR2 YSYEKL. This CDR3 has 13 residues. V lost 1 base and J 2 bases, leaving 5 bases between the germline ends. The CDR3 reads CASSQGGNTEAFF. CDR3 in DNA: TGCGCCAGCAGCCAAGGAGGTAACACTGAAGCTTTCTTT.

The V and J genes are TRBV5-1 and TRBJ1-1; D is possibly TRBD1 (5 bases). This CDR3 contains 14 residues. V dropped 6 bases and J dropped 1 base, with 13 bases sitting between them. The germline CDR1 and CDR2 sequences are SGHRS and YFSETQ. CDR3 DNA: TGCGCCAGCACCCCGGGACCGACGAACACTGAAGCTTTCTTT. Translated, it gives CASTPGPTNTEAFF.

The CDR3 spells CASSIDLSGKDGYTF. DNA of the CDR3: TGTGCCAGTAGTATAGATCTATCAGGGAAGGATGGCTACACCTTC. The gene calls are TRBV19 and TRBJ1-2; TRBD1 might be the D (5 bases). The germline gives CDR1 LNHDA, CDR2 SQIVND (reference sequence). CDR3 length: 15 residues. V was shortened by 0 bases and J by 6 bases, with 14 bases between the two germline ends. The whole variable domain, filled in from reference TRBV19 and TRBJ1-2, reads DGGITQSPKYLFRKEGQNVTLSCEQNLNHDAMYWYRQDPGQGLRLIYYSQIVNDFQKGDIAEGYSVSREKKESFPLTVTSAQKNPTAFYLCASSIDLSGKDGYTFGSGTRLTVV.

The J gene is TRBJ2-7, the V gene TRBV27; 8 bases map to TRBD1. The ends lost 4 bases at V and 5 bases at J; junction bases unmatched: 7. CDR3 length: 14 amino acids. The germline CDR1 and CDR2 sequences are MNHEY and SMNVEV (reference sequence). The CDR3 coding sequence is TGTGCCAGCAGTTCTTGGACAGGGCTCCACGAGCAGTACTTC. This sequence encodes CASSSWTGLHEQYF.

The CDR3: CASSIGGLLDTQYF. CDR3 nucleotide sequence: TGTGCCAGTAGTATAGGGGGCCTTCTAGATACGCAGTATTTT. The chain uses TRBV19 and TRBJ2-3; D is possibly TRBD1 (5 bases). V was cut by 1 base and J by 5 bases, with 10 bases left in between. CDR1 and CDR2 (germline): LNHDA, SQIVND (reference sequence). The CDR3 sequence is 14 residues long.

The rearrangement joins TRBV7-2 to TRBJ1-1; 9 nucleotides agree with TRBD1. This CDR3 has 14 amino acids. CDR1 and CDR2 from the germline V gene are SGHTA and FQGNSA. The ends lost 3 bases at V and 4 bases at J; junction bases unmatched: 3. The chain's CDR3 is CASSLGQGVTEAFF. As DNA, the CDR3 is TGTGCCAGCAGCTTGGGACAGGGCGTCACTGAAGCTTTCTTT.

The sample holds one count of this clone. The chain couples TRBV4-2 to TRBJ2-1, with D perhaps matching TRBD1 or TRBD2 (5 bases each). V dropped 0 bases and J dropped 2 bases, with 5 bases sitting between them. Germline values: CDR1 LGHNA, CDR2 YNFKEQ. The length of the CDR3 is 14 residues. The CDR3 is CASSQEGAYNEQFF. The CDR3 nucleotides read TGTGCCAGCAGCCAAGAGGGGGCCTACAATGAGCAGTTCTTC.

The genes are TRBV4-3 and TRBJ1-5, with TRBD1 as a possible D gene (5 bases). Germline V CDR1 and CDR2: LGHNA, YSLEER. This CDR3 region has 14 residues. With 0 bases removed from V and 6 bases from J, the gap between germline ends came to 9 bases. The CDR3 here is CASSQDTGGQPQHF. The CDR3 coding sequence is TGCGCCAGCAGCCAAGACACGGGGGGTCAGCCCCAGCATTTT.